This T cell receptor beta chain was retrieved from a study of cytomegalovirus exposure and HLA in healthy donors. Overall study context: Just over 80% of some 390 genotyped donors fell in the Caucasian-associated ancestry cluster.

Study-level points and caveats: Listed as cytomegalovirus-associated were over 150 TCR beta chains.

Trimming at V came to 1 base and at J to 9 bases, leaving 18 bases not matched to a gene. The CDR3 is made up of 18 amino acids. CDR1 MGHRA and CDR2 YSYEKL come from the germline V gene. Researchers ran the PCR with 60 Vbeta and 13 Jbeta primers. Original processing methods: The authors later counted roughly 76 million unique TCR beta chains, about 11 million of them shared. Data came from immunoSEQ multiplex PCR; TCRdb stores just in-frame clones and leaves some out. Clone size and V and J calls were adopted from that table, with D and trimming inferred from the DNA. The sample lists about 98,000 clones, about 81% seen once, with around 1.5% in the top ten. As regards this clone: As yet, its antigen is unknown.

Sequencing was done on a sample of PBMCs. The genes are TRBV4-1 and TRBJ2-1; 7 positions match TRBD1. The sequence was collected from a man in his forties or fifties in good health and CMV-seronegative. CDR3 residues: CASSQVFEGAGYDSEQFF. The CDR3 DNA is TGCGCCAGCAGCCAAGTTTTTGAGGGGGCGGGTTATGATTCTGAGCAGTTCTTC.